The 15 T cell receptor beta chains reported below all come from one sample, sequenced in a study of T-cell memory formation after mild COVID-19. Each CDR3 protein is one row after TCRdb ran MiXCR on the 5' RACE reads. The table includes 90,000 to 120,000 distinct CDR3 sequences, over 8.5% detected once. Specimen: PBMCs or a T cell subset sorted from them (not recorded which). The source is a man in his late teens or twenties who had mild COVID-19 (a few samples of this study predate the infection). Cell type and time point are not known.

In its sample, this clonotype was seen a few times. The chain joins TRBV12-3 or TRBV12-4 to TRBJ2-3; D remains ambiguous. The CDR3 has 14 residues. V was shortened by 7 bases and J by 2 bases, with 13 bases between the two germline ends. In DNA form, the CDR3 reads TGTGCCAGCAACCTAGTGGGATTCACAGATACGCAGTATTTT. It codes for CASNLVGFTDTQYF.

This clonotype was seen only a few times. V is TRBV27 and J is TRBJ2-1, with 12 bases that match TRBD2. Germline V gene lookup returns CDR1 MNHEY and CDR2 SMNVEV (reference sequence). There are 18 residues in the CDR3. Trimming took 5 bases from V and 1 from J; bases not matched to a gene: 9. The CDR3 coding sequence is TGTGCCAGCAGTCCTACCCTAGCGGGGGGGCCGTCCTACAATGAGCAGTTCTTC. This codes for CASSPTLAGGPSYNEQFF.

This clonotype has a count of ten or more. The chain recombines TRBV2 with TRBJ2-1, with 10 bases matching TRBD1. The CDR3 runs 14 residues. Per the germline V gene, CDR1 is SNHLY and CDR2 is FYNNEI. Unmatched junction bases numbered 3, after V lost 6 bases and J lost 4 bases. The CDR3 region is CASSGQGVYNEQFF. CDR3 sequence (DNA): TGTGCCAGCAGCGGACAGGGGGTTTACAATGAGCAGTTCTTC.

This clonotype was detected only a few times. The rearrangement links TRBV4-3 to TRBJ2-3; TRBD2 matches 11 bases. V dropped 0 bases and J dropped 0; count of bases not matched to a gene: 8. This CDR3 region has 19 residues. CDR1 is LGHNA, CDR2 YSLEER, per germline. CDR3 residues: CASSQEPRLAGLSTDTQYF. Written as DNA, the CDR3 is TGCGCCAGCAGCCAAGAACCCAGACTAGCGGGGCTCAGCACAGATACGCAGTATTTT.

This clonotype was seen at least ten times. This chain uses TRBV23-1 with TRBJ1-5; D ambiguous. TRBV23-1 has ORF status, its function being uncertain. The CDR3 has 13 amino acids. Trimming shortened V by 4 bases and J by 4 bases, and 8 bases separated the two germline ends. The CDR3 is CASSLAANQPQHF. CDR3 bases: TGCGCCAGCAGTCTGGCAGCTAATCAGCCCCAGCATTTT.

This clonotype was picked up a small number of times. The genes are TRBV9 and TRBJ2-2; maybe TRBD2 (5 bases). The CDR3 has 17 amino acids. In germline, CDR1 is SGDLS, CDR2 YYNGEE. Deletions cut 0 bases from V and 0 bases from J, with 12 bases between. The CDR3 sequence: CASSVGGSTANTGELFF. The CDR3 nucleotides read TGTGCCAGCAGCGTAGGAGGGTCGACTGCGAACACCGGGGAGCTGTTTTTT.

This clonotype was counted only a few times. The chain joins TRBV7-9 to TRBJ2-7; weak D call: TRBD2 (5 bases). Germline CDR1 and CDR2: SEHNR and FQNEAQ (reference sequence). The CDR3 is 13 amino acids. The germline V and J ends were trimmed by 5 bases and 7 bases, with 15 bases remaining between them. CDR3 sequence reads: CASSLSAPGEQYV. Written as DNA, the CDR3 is TGTGCCAGCAGCCTATCAGCTCCGGGGGAGCAGTACGTC.

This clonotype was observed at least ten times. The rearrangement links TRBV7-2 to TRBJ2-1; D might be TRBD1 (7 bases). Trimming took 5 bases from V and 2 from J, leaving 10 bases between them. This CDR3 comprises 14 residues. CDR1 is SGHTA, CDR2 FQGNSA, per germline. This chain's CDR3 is CASSGGTAYNEQFF. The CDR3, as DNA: TGTGCCAGCAGCGGCGGGACAGCCTACAATGAGCAGTTCTTC. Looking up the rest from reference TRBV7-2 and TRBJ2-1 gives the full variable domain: GAGVSQSPSNKVTEKGKDVELRCDPISGHTALYWYRQSLGQGLEFLIYFQGNSAPDKSGLPSDRFSAERTGGSVSTLTIQRTQQEDSAVYLCASSGGTAYNEQFFGPGTRLTVL.

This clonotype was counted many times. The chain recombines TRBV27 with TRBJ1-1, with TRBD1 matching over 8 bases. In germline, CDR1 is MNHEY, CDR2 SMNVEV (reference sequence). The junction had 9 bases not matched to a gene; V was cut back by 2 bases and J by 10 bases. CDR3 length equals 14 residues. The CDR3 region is CASSLVQGGEGAFF. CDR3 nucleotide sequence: TGTGCCAGCAGTTTAGTACAGGGGGGAGAGGGAGCTTTCTTT.

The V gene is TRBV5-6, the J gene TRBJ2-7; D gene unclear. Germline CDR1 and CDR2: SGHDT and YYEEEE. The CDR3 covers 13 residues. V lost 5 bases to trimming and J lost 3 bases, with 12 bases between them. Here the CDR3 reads CASRGSFRYEQYF. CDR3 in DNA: TGTGCCAGCAGAGGGTCCTTTCGCTACGAGCAGTACTTC.

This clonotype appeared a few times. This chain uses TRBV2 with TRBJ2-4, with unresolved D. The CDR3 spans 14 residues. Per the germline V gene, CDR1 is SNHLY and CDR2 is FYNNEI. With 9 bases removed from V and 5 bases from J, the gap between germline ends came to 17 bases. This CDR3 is CASAATLVENIQYF. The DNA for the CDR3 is TGTGCCAGTGCAGCAACCTTAGTAGAAAACATTCAGTACTTC.

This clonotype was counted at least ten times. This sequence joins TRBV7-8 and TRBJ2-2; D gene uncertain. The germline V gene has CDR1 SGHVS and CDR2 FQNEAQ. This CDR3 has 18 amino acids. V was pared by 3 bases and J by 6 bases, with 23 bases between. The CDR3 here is CASSLPKLPRSGAGELFF. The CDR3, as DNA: TGTGCCAGCAGCTTGCCCAAGCTGCCTAGGTCGGGTGCCGGGGAGCTGTTTTTT.

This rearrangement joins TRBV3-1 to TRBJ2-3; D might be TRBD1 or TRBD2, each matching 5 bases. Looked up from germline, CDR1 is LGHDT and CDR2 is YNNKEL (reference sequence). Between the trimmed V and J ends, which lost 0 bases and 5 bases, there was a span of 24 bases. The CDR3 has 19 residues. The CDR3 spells CASSQDYLSGATYKDTQYF. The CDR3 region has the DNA TGTGCCAGCAGCCAAGACTACCTCTCCGGGGCCACGTACAAAGATACGCAGTATTTT.

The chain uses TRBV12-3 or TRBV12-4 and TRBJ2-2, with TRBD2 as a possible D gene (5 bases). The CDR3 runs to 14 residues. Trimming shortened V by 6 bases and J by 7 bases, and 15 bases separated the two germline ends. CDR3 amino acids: CASSPTRAGGELFF. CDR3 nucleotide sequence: TGTGCCAGCAGCCCAACTAGGGCCGGCGGGGAGCTGTTTTTT.

CDR3: CASSYSGGARTQYF. CDR3 coding DNA: TGTGCCAGCAGTTACTCGGGGGGGGCACGTACGCAGTATTTT. The chain carries TRBV6-5 and TRBJ2-3, with D possibly TRBD2 on 7 matching bases. CDR3 length: 14 residues. With 0 bases removed from V and 8 bases from J, the gap between germline ends came to 12 bases. Germline CDR1 reads MNHEY; CDR2 reads SVGAGI.